Following are 32 T cell receptor beta chains from one sample sequenced in a study of T cell responses to AZD1222 COVID-19 vaccine. TCRdb keeps only in-frame clones here, not all; method: immunoSEQ multiplex PCR. Of roughly 58,000 clones in the sample, more than 80% are singletons; the top ten hold around 20%. This specimen was peripheral blood, taken on day 0 of MenACWY control vaccination. These receptors all come from an adult in good health.

The gene calls are TRBV18 and TRBJ1-4; 8 bases are a match to TRBD1. J gave up 7 bases and V 5 bases, and 9 bases lay outside the gene matches. The germline gives CDR1 KGHSH, CDR2 LQKENI. CDR3 length: 15 residues. The CDR3 bases are TGTGCCAGCTCAGACTACCGGGACAGGCGTGAAAAACTGTTTTTT. Encoded protein: CASSDYRDRREKLFF.

This clone came up once. The V and J genes are TRBV28 and TRBJ2-7; TRBD1 is a possible D gene (5 bases). The CDR3 covers 14 residues. The germline CDR1 and CDR2 sequences are MDHEN and SYDVKM. V dropped 5 bases and J dropped 2 bases, with 13 bases sitting between them. CDR3 DNA sequence: TGTGCCAGCAGTCTCCTTCCAGGGACCTACGAGCAGTACTTC. Amino acids: CASSLLPGTYEQYF. The variable domain in full, completed from reference TRBV28 and TRBJ2-7, reads DVKVTQSSRYLVKRTGEKVFLECVQDMDHENMFWYRQDPGLGLRLIYFSYDVKMKEKGDIPEGYSVSREKKERFSLILESASTNQTSMYLCASSLLPGTYEQYFGPGTRLTVT.

The CDR3 nucleotides are TGTGCCAGCAGGGTGACAGGGGGCCTGTCCTCCCTCCACTTT. Translation gives CASRVTGGLSSLHF. The chain employs TRBV27 and TRBJ1-6, with 10 bases aligning to TRBD1. V trimming: 6 bases; J trimming: 14 bases; junction bases outside the gene matches: 10. Germline CDR1 MNHEY, CDR2 SMNVEV (reference sequence). The CDR3 runs 14 residues.

CDR3 sequence: CSVALSAGNYEQYF. The CDR3 nucleotides are TGCAGCGTTGCGTTATCAGCGGGGAACTACGAGCAGTACTTC. The chain links TRBV29-1 to TRBJ2-7; 7 bases map to TRBD2. The CDR3 extends over 14 amino acids. CDR1 SQVTM and CDR2 ANQGSEA come from the germline V gene. V lost 4 bases to trimming and J lost 3 bases; unmatched junction nucleotides: 9.

CDR3 sequence (DNA): TGTGCCAGCAGTTTTTCTGGGACAGGGGATCAGCCCCAGCATTTT. Translated: CASSFSGTGDQPQHF. This chain connects TRBV28 to TRBJ1-5; 10 positions agree with TRBD1. CDR1 and CDR2 (germline): MDHEN, SYDVKM. The CDR3 has 15 residues. Losses at the gene ends were 3 bases for V and 5 bases for J; bases not matched to a gene: 4.

The genes are TRBV19 and TRBJ2-2; no reliable D call. Germline CDR1 and CDR2: LNHDA and SQIVND (reference sequence). V shed 5 bases and J shed 2 bases, with 9 bases lying between them. This CDR3 is 14 amino acids long. DNA for the CDR3: TGTGCCAGTAGTTCCCCGGCCAACACCGGGGAGCTGTTTTTT. It codes for CASSSPANTGELFF.

V is TRBV21-1 and J is TRBJ1-5; the D call in the table, TRBD1, was not verified against the DNA. TRBV21-1 is annotated as a pseudogene. CDR3 size: 19 residues. CDR3 coding DNA: TGTGCCAGCAGCAAAAGCCTTAGAAATACACAGGGGGCTCGGCAGCCCCAGCATTTT. Amino acid sequence: CASSKSLRNTQGARQPQHF.

V and J are TRBV15 and TRBJ1-2, with 10 bases identical to TRBD1. The germline gives CDR1 LNHNV, CDR2 YYDKDF (reference sequence). This CDR3 has 15 residues. With V trimmed by 4 bases and J by 10 bases, 12 bases remained unmatched. CDR3 coding DNA: TGTGCCACCAGCATCCGCCGTGGGACAGGGGAACACTACACCTTC. It codes for CATSIRRGTGEHYTF.

The rearrangement joins TRBV30 to TRBJ2-7, with D possibly called TRBD1 or TRBD2 (5 bases each). This CDR3 is built from 13 residues. Germline assignment: CDR1 GTSNPN and CDR2 SVGIG (reference sequence). Trimming took 0 bases from V and 7 from J, leaving 13 bases between them. CDR3 sequence: CAWSVMGVGEQYF. CDR3 bases: TGTGCCTGGAGTGTAATGGGGGTGGGAGAGCAGTACTTC.

This chain joins TRBV2 and TRBJ2-5; 8 positions match TRBD2. Germline CDR1 and CDR2: SNHLY and FYNNEI. This CDR3 is 17 amino acids long. J lost 2 bases, V lost 5 bases, and 13 bases had no gene match. CDR3 sequence: CASSRGAGGTLQETQYF. CDR3 coding DNA: TGTGCCAGCAGTCGGGGGGCGGGAGGAACTTTACAAGAGACCCAGTACTTC.

The CDR3 DNA is TGCAGCGCTGAGGACAGCAGAAACACTGAAGCTTTCTTT. Translation: CSAEDSRNTEAFF. The V gene is TRBV29-1, the J gene TRBJ1-1, with D tentatively TRBD1 (6 bases). Per germline, CDR1 SQVTM and CDR2 ANQGSEA. The V and J ends lost 7 bases and 2 bases respectively, with 14 bases between them. This CDR3 has 13 amino acids.

V gene TRBV5-1 combines with J gene TRBJ2-2, with 8 bases fitting TRBD1. Trimming cost V 4 bases and J 7 bases; bases outside gene matches: 9. The CDR3 is made up of 15 amino acids. Per the germline V gene, CDR1 is SGHRS and CDR2 is YFSETQ. CDR3 nucleotides: TGCGCCAGCAGCGGCGACAGGGGAGGCATCGGGGAGCTGTTTTTT. Translation: CASSGDRGGIGELFF.

The chain carries TRBV11-2 and TRBJ1-3; D gene uncertain. The ends were cut back, 1 base at V and 4 bases at J, with 11 bases in the middle. Germline V gene data show CDR1 as SGHAT and CDR2 as FQNNGV. The CDR3 is 15 amino acids. CDR3 amino acids: CASSLVTGFGNTIYF. DNA of the CDR3: TGTGCCAGCAGCTTAGTTACTGGGTTCGGAAACACCATATATTTT.

The CDR3 DNA sequence: TGTGCCAGCAGTGCGGCGGGGTCGGGTCGCTATGGCTACACCTTC. Its protein product is CASSAAGSGRYGYTF. The rearrangement joins TRBV2 to TRBJ1-2; no clear D. Germline CDR1 is SNHLY and CDR2 is FYNNEI. This CDR3 is 15 amino acids long. The V end lost 4 bases, the J end lost 4 bases, and 16 bases lay between the germline ends.

The chain recombines TRBV4-1 with TRBJ2-7, with TRBD2 as a possible D gene (5 bases). Per the germline V gene, CDR1 is MGHRA and CDR2 is YSYEKL. V shed 1 base and J shed 0 bases, with 10 bases lying between them. The CDR3 contains 15 residues. CDR3 DNA: TGCGCCAGCAGCCAAGGACTAACAAGCTCCTACGAGCAGTACTTC. As protein: CASSQGLTSSYEQYF.

V is TRBV11-1 and J is TRBJ1-2, with 7 bases matching TRBD1. Germline lookup yields CDR1 SGHAT and CDR2 FQDESV (reference sequence). J was trimmed by 4 bases and V by 5 bases; bases with no gene match: 10. The CDR3 totals 15 residues. CDR3 sequence reads: CASSIKGGAGYGYTF. The CDR3 DNA sequence: TGTGCCAGCAGCATAAAAGGGGGCGCGGGCTATGGCTACACCTTC.

This chain uses TRBV6-1 with TRBJ1-1, with a weak D call TRBD1 (6 bases). This CDR3 comprises 15 residues. Germline assignment: CDR1 MNHNS and CDR2 SASEGT. The V end lost 2 bases, the J end lost 1 base, and 11 bases lay between the germline ends. The CDR3 protein is CASSEWQGKNTEAFF. DNA for the CDR3: TGTGCCAGCAGTGAATGGCAGGGGAAGAACACTGAAGCTTTCTTT.

This clone was counted once. The chain carries TRBV28 and TRBJ2-4; 10 bases map to TRBD2. V was clipped by 3 bases and J by 1 base; unmatched bases: 24. There are 23 residues in the CDR3. CDR1 MDHEN and CDR2 SYDVKM come from the germline V gene. CDR3 sequence (DNA): TGTGCCAGCAGTTTTGACAGTGGAATTTCTAGCGGGAGAAGCGTGGTGGCCAAAAACATTCAGTACTTC. This sequence encodes CASSFDSGISSGRSVVAKNIQYF.

This clone showed up just once. V and J are TRBV7-2 and TRBJ1-1, with D tentatively TRBD1 (5 bases). With 2 bases removed from V and 1 base from J, the gap between germline ends came to 5 bases. Looked up from germline, CDR1 is SGHTA and CDR2 is FQGNSA. This CDR3 spans 13 amino acids. CDR3: CASSLQGNTEAFF. The CDR3 DNA sequence: TGTGCCAGCAGCTTACAGGGGAACACTGAAGCTTTCTTT.

The chain combines TRBV13 with TRBJ1-1; 8 bases map to TRBD1. The CDR3 has 15 amino acids. Germline loops: CDR1 PRHDT, CDR2 FYEKMQ (reference sequence). V lost 3 bases to trimming and J lost 3 bases; unmatched junction nucleotides: 6. DNA for the CDR3: TGTGCCAGCAGCTTCGACAGGGGAGTGGACACTGAAGCTTTCTTT. Its protein is CASSFDRGVDTEAFF.

The CDR3 reads CASSELSGWERGNQPQHF. CDR3 sequence (DNA): TGTGCCAGCAGTGAATTGAGCGGGTGGGAGAGAGGCAATCAGCCCCAGCATTTT. The V gene is TRBV6-1, the J gene TRBJ1-5; D not certain. Per the germline V gene, CDR1 is MNHNS and CDR2 is SASEGT. The CDR3 has 18 residues. V lost 2 bases and J lost 2, with 19 bases in between.

The chain uses TRBV5-1 and TRBJ2-3, with a weak D call TRBD2 (5 bases). V lost 1 base, J lost 2 bases, and 11 bases lay in between. The germline gives CDR1 SGHRS, CDR2 YFSETQ. CDR3 length equals 15 residues. The CDR3 spells CASSLNGMNTDTQYF. The CDR3 coding sequence is TGCGCCAGCAGCTTGAACGGGATGAACACAGATACGCAGTATTTT. Together with reference TRBV5-1 and TRBJ2-3, the CDR3 gives the full variable domain: KAGVTQTPRYLIKTRGQQVTLSCSPISGHRSVSWYQQTPGQGLQFLFEYFSETQRNKGNFPGRFSGRQFSNSRSEMNVSTLELGDSALYLCASSLNGMNTDTQYFGPGTRLTVL.

This rearrangement joins TRBV6-5 to TRBJ2-2, with 10 positions matching TRBD2. J gave up 1 base and V 5 bases, and 1 base lay outside the gene matches. CDR3 length: 15 residues. The germline V gene has CDR1 MNHEY and CDR2 SVGAGI. This CDR3 is CASSRLAGNTGELFF. Written as DNA, the CDR3 is TGTGCCAGCAGTAGACTAGCGGGGAACACCGGGGAGCTGTTTTTT.

This clone was recorded once. This chain links TRBV6-5 with TRBJ2-5; 7 nucleotides align to TRBD2. The CDR3 totals 14 residues. Trimming at V came to 7 bases and at J to 5 bases, leaving 10 bases not matched to a gene. Germline V gene sequence: CDR1 MNHEY, CDR2 SVGAGI. The CDR3 DNA follows: TGTGCCAGCACTCCTCGGGGAGGGTGGGAGACCCAGTACTTC. It is translated as CASTPRGGWETQYF.

The rearrangement uses TRBV5-8 and TRBJ2-1, with D possibly matching TRBD2 (5 bases). Germline lookup yields CDR1 SGHTS and CDR2 YDEGEE. Trimming left V 0 bases short and J 3 bases short, with 13 bases between. This CDR3 has 16 amino acids. The CDR3: CASSLELSANYNEQFF. The CDR3 DNA is TGTGCCAGCAGCTTGGAGCTTAGCGCCAACTACAATGAGCAGTTCTTC. The entire variable domain, with the rest obtained from reference TRBV5-8 and TRBJ2-1, is as follows: EAGVTQSPTHLIKTRGQQATLRCSPISGHTSVYWYQQALGLGLQFLLWYDEGEERNRGNFPPRFSGRQFPNYSSELNVNALELEDSALYLCASSLELSANYNEQFFGPGTRLTVL.

This chain's CDR3 is CASSYEGLGTDTQYF. CDR3 DNA: TGTGCCAGCAGTTACGAGGGCTTGGGCACAGATACGCAGTATTTT. The chain couples TRBV6-6 to TRBJ2-3, with D perhaps TRBD2 (5 bases). Trimming cost V 2 bases and J 1 base, with 10 bases left between them. The germline gives CDR1 MNHNY, CDR2 SVGAGI (reference sequence). This CDR3 spans 15 amino acids.

The chain has TRBV19 and TRBJ2-7, with 7 nucleotides matching TRBD2. With V trimmed by 6 bases and J by 1 base, 9 bases remained unmatched. CDR3 length: 15 residues. Germline-derived CDR1 and CDR2 are LNHDA and SQIVND (reference sequence). The CDR3 sequence: CASSAESGISYEQYF. DNA for the CDR3: TGTGCCAGTAGCGCGGAGAGCGGGATTTCCTACGAGCAGTACTTC.

The chain joins TRBV10-3 to TRBJ2-3, with D perhaps matching TRBD2 (5 bases). The V gene lost 9 bases and the J gene lost 0 bases, with 13 bases spanning the gap. This CDR3 is 14 amino acids long. Germline V lookup: CDR1 ENHRY, CDR2 SYGVKD. The CDR3 DNA reads TGTGCCATTGCCCTAGCTGATAGCACAGATACGCAGTATTTT. Its translation: CAIALADSTDTQYF.

This clone has only a few counts. This sequence joins TRBV11-3 and TRBJ2-3; maybe TRBD2 (6 bases). V shed 2 bases and J shed 3 bases, with 9 bases lying between them. The germline CDR1 and CDR2 sequences are SGHNT and YENEEA. The CDR3 runs to 14 residues. The CDR3 nucleotides read TGTGCCAGCAGCTTATCCGGGAGAACAGATACGCAGTATTTT. Its protein product is CASSLSGRTDTQYF.

The V call is TRBV25-1, the J call TRBJ2-7; possibly TRBD2 for D (5 bases). Germline V gene data show CDR1 as MGHDK and CDR2 as SYGVNS. V gave up 7 bases and J gave up 2 bases, with 15 bases separating them. The CDR3 consists of 14 residues. This CDR3 reads CASTPSGTPYEQYF. For the CDR3, the DNA is TGTGCCAGCACCCCTTCGGGAACCCCCTACGAGCAGTACTTC.

The rearrangement links TRBV7-8 to TRBJ2-5, with D hard to call. V lost 1 base, J lost 2 bases, and 5 bases lay in between. The CDR3 spans 13 residues. Germline V lookup: CDR1 SGHVS, CDR2 FQNEAQ. CDR3 protein: CASSLGPQETQYF. The CDR3 region has the DNA TGTGCCAGCAGCTTAGGACCACAAGAGACCCAGTACTTC.

In regard to this clone: Relative to the germline gene, one junction end is altered; a read error may explain this. The rearrangement joins TRBV7-7 to TRBJ2-7, with D possibly matching TRBD2 (5 bases). Germline V lookup: CDR1 SSHAT, CDR2 FNYEAQ (reference sequence). This CDR3 has 17 residues. CDR3 DNA: TGTGCTAGCAGCTTACGCCCCGGGGAGTTAAAGGGCTACGAGCAGTACTTC. Residues: CASSLRPGELKGYEQYF.